This record covers a single T cell receptor (beta chain). The CDR3 length is 12 residues. CDR1 and CDR2 from the germline V gene are MNHNY and SVGAGI (reference sequence). Trimming left V 10 bases short and J 2 bases short, with 11 bases between. This specimen comes from a study of blood T cell repertoires in COVID-19. Study at large: Samples representing acute and convalescent COVID-19 were sourced from the United States, Italy and Spain. T cells, B-cell-depleted T cells, or PBMCs supplied cDNA or gDNA.

Per the study methods: For nucleated cells, counts were estimated from reference gene primer amplification. Profiling relied on immunoSEQ multiplex PCR, and the TCRdb table lists in-frame clones only, not all of them. V and J calls and clone size are those listed in that table; D and trimming were worked out from the DNA. Altogether 170,000 or so clones are present, about 83% being singletons, with the ten largest covering 0.7% to 0.9%. This chain uses TRBV6-6 with TRBJ1-1, with a possible D match to TRBD1 (5 bases). The sequence derives from a young woman who had recovered from COVID-19. The sequenced sample consisted of peripheral blood. The CDR3 is CATRAGNTEAFF. CDR3 in DNA: TGTGCCACCAGGGCAGGTAACACTGAAGCTTTCTTT.